Described below is a single TCR beta chain sequence and its context. The data were taken from a study of blood T cell repertoires in COVID-19. Overall study: Sites in the United States, Italy and Spain provided acute and convalescent COVID-19 samples. In each case, the material was cDNA or gDNA derived from T cells, B-cell-depleted T cells, or PBMCs.

CDR1 is KGHDR, CDR2 SFDVKD, per germline. With V trimmed by 2 bases and J by 4 bases, 5 bases remained unmatched. The CDR3 is 15 amino acids. Per the original data handling: Estimation of nucleated cell counts was performed using reference gene primer amplification. Clones were read by immunoSEQ multiplex PCR, and TCRdb kept only the in-frame ones, dropping some. V and J calls and clone size are copied from that table; D and trimming were computed from the DNA. The data hold 120,000 or so clones, with approximately 89% observed a single time. The specimen was peripheral blood. The rearrangement uses TRBV24-1 and TRBJ2-5, with TRBD1 matching over 8 bases. The sequence came from a woman between 55 and 75 years old with acute or convalescent COVID-19. The chain's CDR3 is CATSDSGQGGETQYF. The DNA for the CDR3 is TGTGCCACCAGTGATTCCGGACAGGGAGGAGAGACCCAGTACTTC.